This TCR beta chain was identified in a study of blood T cell repertoires in COVID-19. Background on the study: Samples of COVID-19 (acute and convalescent) were obtained from the United States, Italy and Spain. Sources were T cells, B-cell-depleted T cells, or PBMCs; the material itself was cDNA or gDNA.

This clone was observed a few times. Germline-derived CDR1 and CDR2 are LGHDT and YNNKEL (reference sequence). The CDR3 contains 18 residues. With 1 base clipped from V and 8 bases from J, the junction kept 16 bases outside the gene matches. Authors' processing steps: Using reference gene primer amplification, nucleated cell counts were estimated. TCRdb's copy holds only in-frame clones and misses some; the assay was immunoSEQ multiplex PCR. V, J and clone size derive from that table, while D and trimming were established from the DNA sequence. The sample has 100,000 to 120,000 clones, 72% seen once. The specimen was peripheral blood. The sequence was collected from an older woman with acute or convalescent COVID-19. The chain employs TRBV3-1 (or the pseudogene TRBV3-2) and TRBJ1-3; 8 bases agree with TRBD1. The CDR3 coding sequence is TGTGCCAGCAGCCAAGGGATAAAAGGGGGGCAGGGGGCAGACACCATATATTTT. Amino acid sequence: CASSQGIKGGQGADTIYF.